The 3 T cell receptor beta chains reported below all come from one sample, sequenced in a study of low-dose radiotherapy and immunotherapy resistance in tumors. Both TCRalpha and TCRbeta chains were reverse transcribed with V-gene-specific primers. Over approximately 20 PCR cycles, TCRs were amplified from a constant-region primer and V-primer adapter. TCRdb re-derived calls from the reads in MiXCR, one entry per CDR3 protein. In the table there are roughly 60,000 distinct CDR3 sequences, 25% of which are singletons. Stated time point: before trial treatment. The sequencing used PBMCs, collected before treatment. The receptors shown here come from a male donor with prostate cancer.

This clonotype has ten or more counts. CDR3 sequence: CSVRQGAAYNEQFF. DNA for the CDR3: TGCAGCGTTCGACAGGGGGCGGCCTACAATGAGCAGTTCTTC. The rearrangement uses TRBV29-1 and TRBJ2-1; TRBD1 matches at 10 bases. Germline CDR1 reads SQVTM; CDR2 reads ANQGSEA. The V segment lost 5 bases and the J segment 2 bases; nucleotides outside the gene matches: 3. The CDR3 runs 14 residues.

This clonotype was counted at least ten times. The chain has TRBV19 and TRBJ2-2; D gene ambiguous. The CDR3 is 13 residues long. CDR1 is LNHDA, CDR2 SQIVND, per germline (reference sequence). V was shortened by 3 bases and J by 6 bases, with 8 bases between the two germline ends. DNA of the CDR3: TGTGCCAGTAGTATCACCTCGGCCGGGGAGCTGTTTTTT. Translation gives CASSITSAGELFF. The full variable domain, its missing parts supplied by reference TRBV19 and TRBJ2-2, is DGGITQSPKYLFRKEGQNVTLSCEQNLNHDAMYWYRQDPGQGLRLIYYSQIVNDFQKGDIAEGYSVSREKKESFPLTVTSAQKNPTAFYLCASSITSAGELFFGEGSRLTVL.

There are many counts of this clonotype. The chain carries TRBV4-1 and TRBJ2-7; the D is unclear. CDR1 and CDR2 from the germline V gene are MGHRA and YSYEKL. The CDR3 has 14 amino acids. V gave up 0 bases and J gave up 5 bases, with 11 bases separating them. CDR3 in DNA: TGCGCCAGCAGCCAAGACGGCCCTGAGGACGAGCAGTACTTC. Translating it yields CASSQDGPEDEQYF.